This passage covers 12 T cell receptor beta chains from one sample sequenced in a study of high-grade serous ovarian cancer treatment subgroups. Sequencing used immunoSEQ multiplex PCR; TCRdb keeps in-frame clones, though not all of them. The profile shows 10,000 to 15,000 clones, over 75% of them singletons. Tumor samples were obtained before definitive surgery or chemotherapy. Sequencing used tumor tissue. These receptors came from a human donor with high-grade serous ovarian cancer.

The J gene is TRBJ2-7, the V gene TRBV7-2; D is unclear. V was clipped by 4 bases and J by 0 bases, with 10 bases between them. The CDR3 has 14 amino acids. CDR1 is SGHTA and CDR2 is FQGNSA in the germline V gene. CDR3 nucleotide sequence: TGTGCCAGCAGCTCAGAGACTGGCTCCTACGAGCAGTACTTC. This gives the protein CASSSETGSYEQYF.

V usage is TRBV7-8 and J usage is TRBJ2-1; perhaps TRBD1 as D (5 bases). This CDR3 comprises 17 residues. The V end was cut by 5 bases, the J end by 6 bases, with 23 bases between. Germline CDR1 and CDR2: SGHVS and FQNEAQ. The DNA of the CDR3 is TGTGCCAGCAGCCTCCACCCCCCGACAGTATTGGGCAATGAGCAGTTCTTC. This codes for CASSLHPPTVLGNEQFF.

This clone has only one observation. This chain connects TRBV28 to TRBJ2-7, with D possibly being TRBD1 or TRBD2 (6 bases each). Germline CDR1 and CDR2: MDHEN and SYDVKM. CDR3 size: 15 residues. Trimming shortened V by 2 bases and J by 2 bases, and 13 bases separated the two germline ends. As DNA, the CDR3 is TGTGCCAGCAGTTTACGGGGGCTAAGCGCCTACGAGCAGTACTTC. Encoded protein: CASSLRGLSAYEQYF.

The genes are TRBV29-1 and TRBJ1-2, with a possible D match to TRBD1 (6 bases). The CDR3 length is 14 residues. Trimming removed 8 bases from V and 5 bases from J, with 21 bases in between. The germline gives CDR1 SQVTM, CDR2 ANQGSEA. CDR3 nucleotide sequence: TGCAGCCACACCCCCCACACAGGGAGTTATGGCTACACCTTC. This translates into CSHTPHTGSYGYTF.

The V gene is TRBV19, the J gene TRBJ2-7; 7 nucleotides line up with TRBD2. After removal of 1 base from V and 3 bases from J, the junction contained 6 bases not matched to a gene. The CDR3 consists of 15 residues. Germline-derived CDR1 and CDR2 are LNHDA and SQIVND (reference sequence). The CDR3 DNA is TGTGCCAGTAGTATAGGGACTAGTATTAGCTACGAGCAGTACTTC. This translates into CASSIGTSISYEQYF.

J is TRBJ2-1 and V is TRBV5-1, with 8 bases lining up with TRBD2. V lost 4 bases, J lost 4 bases, and 10 bases stayed unmatched. This CDR3 contains 16 residues. Germline V gene data show CDR1 as SGHRS and CDR2 as YFSETQ. CDR3 DNA sequence: TGCGCCAGCAGCCCCGGGGAGCGGGGGACTTACAATGAGCAGTTCTTC. Translated: CASSPGERGTYNEQFF.

The J gene is TRBJ1-4, the V gene TRBV9; D unresolved. Germline CDR1 is SGDLS and CDR2 is YYNGEE. Trimming removed 4 bases at V and 8 bases at J, with 12 bases between. The CDR3 extends over 13 amino acids. The CDR3 here is CASSNGPGEKLFF. CDR3 sequence (DNA): TGTGCCAGCAGCAATGGACCCGGGGAAAAACTGTTTTTT.

V gene TRBV5-6 combines with J gene TRBJ2-7, with TRBD1 matching 7 bases. Germline values: CDR1 SGHDT, CDR2 YYEEEE. This CDR3 has 14 residues. Losses at the gene ends were 4 bases for V and 3 bases for J; bases not matched to a gene: 7. CDR3 residues: CASSQGDGYYEQYF. The CDR3 region has the DNA TGTGCCAGCAGCCAGGGGGACGGTTACTACGAGCAGTACTTC.

The chain joins TRBV27 to TRBJ1-5; 9 nucleotides match TRBD1. This CDR3 is built from 16 residues. Germline V gene lookup returns CDR1 MNHEY and CDR2 SMNVEV (reference sequence). The V gene end was trimmed by 10 bases and the J gene end by 7 bases; junction bases not matched to a gene: 17. The CDR3 protein is CATSSKTGGWGQPQHF. The CDR3 coding sequence is TGTGCCACCTCGTCCAAAACAGGGGGCTGGGGGCAGCCCCAGCATTTT.

This clone ranks as medium-sized. The chain links TRBV5-1 to TRBJ2-7; 11 positions agree with TRBD1. The CDR3 loop spans 15 amino acids. The germline gives CDR1 SGHRS, CDR2 YFSETQ. V was clipped by 3 bases and J by 9 bases; unmatched bases: 11. CDR3 nucleotides: TGCGCCAGCAGCTATGGACAGGGGGCTTCGAGCGTGCAGTACTTC. Amino acids: CASSYGQGASSVQYF.

Only a few counts were recorded for this clone. The chain is built from TRBV5-6 and TRBJ2-3; 8 nucleotides match TRBD1. J lost 9 bases, V lost 7 bases, and 10 bases had no gene match. This CDR3 contains 13 residues. Germline V gene sequence: CDR1 SGHDT, CDR2 YYEEEE. The CDR3 is CASSGQDRGTQYF. As DNA, the CDR3 is TGTGCCAGCTCGGGACAGGACCGGGGAACGCAGTATTTT. The full variable domain, rest sourced from reference TRBV5-6 and TRBJ2-3, is DAGVTQSPTHLIKTRGQQVTLRCSPKSGHDTVSWYQQALGQGPQFIFQYYEEEERQRGNFPDRFSGHQFPNYSSELNVNALLLGDSALYLCASSGQDRGTQYFGPGTRLTVL.

This chain joins TRBV30 and TRBJ1-2; D possibly corresponds to TRBD1 (5 bases). V was trimmed by 3 bases and J by 8 bases, leaving 19 bases between them. Germline V lookup: CDR1 GTSNPN, CDR2 SVGIG (reference sequence). This CDR3 is built from 14 residues. CDR3 DNA sequence: TGTGCCTGGAGCCCGGGGCTTGGCTCGGGAGGCTACACCTTC. Encoded protein: CAWSPGLGSGGYTF.